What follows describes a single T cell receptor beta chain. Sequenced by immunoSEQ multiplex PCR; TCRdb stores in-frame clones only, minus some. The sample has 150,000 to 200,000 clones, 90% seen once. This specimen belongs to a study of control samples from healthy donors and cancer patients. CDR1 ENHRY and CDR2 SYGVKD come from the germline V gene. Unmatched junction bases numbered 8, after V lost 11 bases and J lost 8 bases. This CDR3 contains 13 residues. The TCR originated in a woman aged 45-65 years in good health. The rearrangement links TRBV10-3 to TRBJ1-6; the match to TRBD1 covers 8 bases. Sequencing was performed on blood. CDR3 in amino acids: CASGGVDDSPLHF. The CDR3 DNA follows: TGTGCCTCAGGGGGCGTTGACGATTCACCCCTCCACTTT.